The clone carrying this TCR beta chain was recorded once. The same CDR3 also results from other DNA sequences found in this sample. V was trimmed by 0 bases and J by 0 bases, leaving 4 bases between them. CDR3 length: 14 amino acids. Germline V gene sequence: CDR1 SGHRS, CDR2 YFSETQ. This sample stems from a study of blood T cell repertoires in COVID-19. The method was immunoSEQ multiplex PCR; TCRdb's version includes in-frame clones alone and lacks a portion of them. The data show more than 30,000 clones, with less than 90% seen just once and 20% to 30% held by the top ten. This chain links TRBV5-1 with TRBJ1-5; D gene ambiguous. Material for sequencing was peripheral blood. This receptor was taken from a woman of 80 years or more with active or convalescent COVID-19. The CDR3 DNA reads as TGCGCCAGCAGCTTGGACGGTAGCAATCAGCCCCAGCATTTT. Its translation is CASSLDGSNQPQHF.